The 8 T cell receptor beta chains below all came from one sample that was sequenced in a study of control samples from healthy donors and cancer patients. TCRdb keeps only in-frame clones here, not all; method: immunoSEQ multiplex PCR. In the table there are about 120,000 clones, 75% to 90% of which are singletons. Sequenced: PBMCs. The receptors come from a woman in her forties or fifties with colorectal cancer.

The chain employs TRBV29-1 and TRBJ1-1; D is ambiguous. The CDR3 spans 11 residues. CDR1 is SQVTM, CDR2 ANQGSEA, per germline. The germline V and J ends were trimmed by 3 bases and 4 bases, with 6 bases remaining between them. The DNA for the CDR3 is TGCAGCGTTGAGGAGAGCACTGAAGCTTTCTTT. Residues: CSVEESTEAFF.

This chain connects TRBV19 to TRBJ2-5, with 10 bases that match TRBD1. Germline assignment: CDR1 LNHDA and CDR2 SQIVND (reference sequence). CDR3 length: 13 residues. Trimming removed 6 bases from V and 5 bases from J; junction bases left unmatched: 3. DNA for the CDR3: TGTGCCAGTAGGACAGGGGGCTACGAGACCCAGTACTTC. This gives the protein CASRTGGYETQYF. The whole variable domain, remainder taken from reference TRBV19 and TRBJ2-5, is DGGITQSPKYLFRKEGQNVTLSCEQNLNHDAMYWYRQDPGQGLRLIYYSQIVNDFQKGDIAEGYSVSREKKESFPLTVTSAQKNPTAFYLCASRTGGYETQYFGPGTRLLVL.

The rearrangement joins TRBV6-5 to TRBJ2-3; 9 positions agree with TRBD2. Trimming at V came to 6 bases and at J to 2 bases, leaving 6 bases not matched to a gene. Germline CDR1 and CDR2: MNHEY and SVGAGI. The CDR3 spans 15 residues. CDR3 sequence: CASRERGAVTDTQYF. DNA for the CDR3: TGTGCCAGCAGGGAGCGGGGGGCCGTCACAGATACGCAGTATTTT.

The rearrangement uses TRBV6-1 and TRBJ1-6; the D is unclear. Looked up from germline, CDR1 is MNHNS and CDR2 is SASEGT. This CDR3 region has 11 residues. V was shortened by 2 bases and J by 8 bases, with 1 base between the two germline ends. The CDR3 region is CASSEHSPLHF. The CDR3 coding sequence is TGTGCCAGCAGTGAACATTCACCCCTCCACTTT.

A remark on this clone: At one boundary the junction diverges from the germline segment, which might be a read error. This chain uses TRBV3-1 (or the pseudogene TRBV3-2) with TRBJ2-1, with TRBD1 matching 9 bases. CDR3 length: 15 residues. Germline CDR1 LGHDT, CDR2 YNNKEL (reference sequence). The CDR3 DNA reads TGTGCCGGCAGCCCCCCCGGGACAGGGCATAATGAGCAGTTCTTC. Amino acids: CAGSPPGTGHNEQFF.

This rearrangement joins TRBV5-1 to TRBJ2-5, with D possibly being TRBD1 (6 bases). Trimming took 0 bases from V and 3 from J, leaving 9 bases between them. Per germline, CDR1 SGHRS and CDR2 YFSETQ. The CDR3 runs to 14 residues. The CDR3, as DNA: TGCGCCAGCAGCTTGGTACAGGGTGAAGAGACCCAGTACTTC. Its protein is CASSLVQGEETQYF. Drawing the rest from reference TRBV5-1 and TRBJ2-5, the complete variable domain is KAGVTQTPRYLIKTRGQQVTLSCSPISGHRSVSWYQQTPGQGLQFLFEYFSETQRNKGNFPGRFSGRQFSNSRSEMNVSTLELGDSALYLCASSLVQGEETQYFGPGTRLLVL.

This clone was counted between two and nine times. This chain uses TRBV27 with TRBJ2-4; 13 nucleotides line up with TRBD2. V trimming: 7 bases; J trimming: 9 bases; junction bases outside the gene matches: 21. The CDR3 consists of 19 residues. The germline gives CDR1 MNHEY, CDR2 SMNVEV (reference sequence). The CDR3 coding sequence is TGTGCCAGCACCTCGACCAGACGGGGACTAGCGGGGTTATGGGGCATTCAGTACTTC. Translation gives CASTSTRRGLAGLWGIQYF.

With regard to this clone: Mismatch with germline at one junction end may stem from a read error. The V call is TRBV10-3, the J call TRBJ1-1; no clear D gene. The germline gives CDR1 ENHRY, CDR2 SYGVKD. CDR3 length: 15 amino acids. The CDR3 region is CAIRESRGNNTEAFF. The CDR3 nucleotides are TGTGCCATCAGGGAGTCGAGAGGGAATAACACTGAAGCTTTCTTT.